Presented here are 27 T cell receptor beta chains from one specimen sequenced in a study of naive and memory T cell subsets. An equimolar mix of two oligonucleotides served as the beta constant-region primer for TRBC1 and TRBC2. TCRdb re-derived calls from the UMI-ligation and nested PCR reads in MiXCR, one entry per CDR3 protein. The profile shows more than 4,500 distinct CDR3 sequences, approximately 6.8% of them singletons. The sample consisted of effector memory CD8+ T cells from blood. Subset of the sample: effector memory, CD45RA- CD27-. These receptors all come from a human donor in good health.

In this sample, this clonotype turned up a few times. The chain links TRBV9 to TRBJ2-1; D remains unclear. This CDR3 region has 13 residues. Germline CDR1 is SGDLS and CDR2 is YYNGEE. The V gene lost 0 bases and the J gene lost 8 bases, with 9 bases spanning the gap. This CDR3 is CASSVAQVDEQFF. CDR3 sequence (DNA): TGTGCCAGCAGCGTAGCCCAGGTCGATGAGCAGTTCTTC.

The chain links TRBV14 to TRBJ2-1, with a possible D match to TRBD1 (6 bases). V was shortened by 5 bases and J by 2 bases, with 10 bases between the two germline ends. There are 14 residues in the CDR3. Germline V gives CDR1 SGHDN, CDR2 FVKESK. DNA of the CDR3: TGTGCCAGCAGCGTAGAGGGGGCCTACAATGAGCAGTTCTTC. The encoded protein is CASSVEGAYNEQFF.

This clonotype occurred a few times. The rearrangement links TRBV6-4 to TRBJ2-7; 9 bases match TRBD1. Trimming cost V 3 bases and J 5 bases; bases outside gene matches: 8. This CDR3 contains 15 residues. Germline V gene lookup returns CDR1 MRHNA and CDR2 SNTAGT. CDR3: CASSESGTGSHEQYF. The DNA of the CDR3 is TGTGCCAGCAGTGAGTCCGGGACAGGGTCCCACGAGCAGTACTTC.

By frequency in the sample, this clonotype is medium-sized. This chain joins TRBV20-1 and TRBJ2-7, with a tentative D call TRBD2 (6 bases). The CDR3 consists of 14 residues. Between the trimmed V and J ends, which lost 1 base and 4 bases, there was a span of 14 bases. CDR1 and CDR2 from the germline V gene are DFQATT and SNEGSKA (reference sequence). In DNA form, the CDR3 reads TGCAGTGCTAGAGGACTGGAGGGCAAATACGAGCAGTACTTC. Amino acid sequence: CSARGLEGKYEQYF.

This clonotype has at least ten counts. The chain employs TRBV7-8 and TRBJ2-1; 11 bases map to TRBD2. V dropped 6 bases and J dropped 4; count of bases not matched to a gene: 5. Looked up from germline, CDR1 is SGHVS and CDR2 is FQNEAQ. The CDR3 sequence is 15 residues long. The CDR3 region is CASRQGTSGYNEQFF. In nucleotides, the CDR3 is TGTGCCAGCAGGCAAGGGACTAGCGGTTACAATGAGCAGTTCTTC.

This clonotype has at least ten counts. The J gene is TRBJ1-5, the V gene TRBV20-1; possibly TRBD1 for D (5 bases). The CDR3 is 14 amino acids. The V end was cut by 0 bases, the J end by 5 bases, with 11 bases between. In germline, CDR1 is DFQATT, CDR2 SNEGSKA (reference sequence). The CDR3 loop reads CSARDGADHQPQHF. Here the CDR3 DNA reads TGCAGTGCTAGAGATGGGGCAGATCATCAGCCCCAGCATTTT.

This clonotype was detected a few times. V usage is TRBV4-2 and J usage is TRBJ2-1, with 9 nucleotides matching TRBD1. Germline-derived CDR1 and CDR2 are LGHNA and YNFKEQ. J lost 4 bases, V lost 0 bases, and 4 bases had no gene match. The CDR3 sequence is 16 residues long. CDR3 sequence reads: CASSQDSGQGYNEQFF. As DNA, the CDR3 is TGTGCCAGCAGCCAAGACTCCGGACAGGGGTACAATGAGCAGTTCTTC.

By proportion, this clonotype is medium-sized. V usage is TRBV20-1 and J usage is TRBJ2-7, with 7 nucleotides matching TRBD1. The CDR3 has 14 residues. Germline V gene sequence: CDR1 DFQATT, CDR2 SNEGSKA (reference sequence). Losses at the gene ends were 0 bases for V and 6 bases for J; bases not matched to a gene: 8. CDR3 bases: TGCAGTGCTAGAGAGGGGACAGAGCCTTTCGAGCAGTACTTC. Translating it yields CSAREGTEPFEQYF.

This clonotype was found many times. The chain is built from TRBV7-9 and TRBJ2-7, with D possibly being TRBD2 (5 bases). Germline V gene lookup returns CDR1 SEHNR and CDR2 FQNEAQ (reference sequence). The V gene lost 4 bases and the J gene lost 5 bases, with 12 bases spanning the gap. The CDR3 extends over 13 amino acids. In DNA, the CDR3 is TGTGCCAGCAGCTCTAGCCCCACCGACGAGCAGTACTTC. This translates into CASSSSPTDEQYF.

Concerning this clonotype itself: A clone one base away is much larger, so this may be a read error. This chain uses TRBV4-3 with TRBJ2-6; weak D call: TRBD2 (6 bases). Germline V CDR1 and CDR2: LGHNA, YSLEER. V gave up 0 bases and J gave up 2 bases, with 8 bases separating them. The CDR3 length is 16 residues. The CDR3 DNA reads TGCGCCAGCAGCCAAGACGGGAGCCCTGGGGCCAACGTCCTGACTTTC. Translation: CASSQDGSPGANVLTF.

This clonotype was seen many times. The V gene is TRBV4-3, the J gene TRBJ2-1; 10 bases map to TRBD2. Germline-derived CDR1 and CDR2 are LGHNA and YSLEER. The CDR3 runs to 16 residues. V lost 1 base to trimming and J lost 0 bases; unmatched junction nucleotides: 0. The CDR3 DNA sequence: TGCGCCAGCAGCCAAGGGACTAGCGGCTCCTACAATGAGCAGTTCTTC. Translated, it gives CASSQGTSGSYNEQFF.

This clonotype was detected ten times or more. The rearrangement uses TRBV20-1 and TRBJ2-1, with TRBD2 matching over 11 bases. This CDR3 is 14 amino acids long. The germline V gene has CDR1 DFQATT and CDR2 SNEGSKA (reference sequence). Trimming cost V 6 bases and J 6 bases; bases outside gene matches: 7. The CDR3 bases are TGCAGTGCCAGGGGACTAGCGGAGTTCAATGAGCAGTTCTTC. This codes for CSARGLAEFNEQFF.

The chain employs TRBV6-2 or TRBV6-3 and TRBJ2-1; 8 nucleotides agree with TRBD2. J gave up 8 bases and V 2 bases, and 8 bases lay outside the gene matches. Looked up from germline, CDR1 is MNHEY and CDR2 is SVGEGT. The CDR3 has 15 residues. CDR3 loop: CASSYRAGEVDEQFF. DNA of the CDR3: TGTGCCAGCAGTTACCGAGCGGGAGAGGTCGATGAGCAGTTCTTC.

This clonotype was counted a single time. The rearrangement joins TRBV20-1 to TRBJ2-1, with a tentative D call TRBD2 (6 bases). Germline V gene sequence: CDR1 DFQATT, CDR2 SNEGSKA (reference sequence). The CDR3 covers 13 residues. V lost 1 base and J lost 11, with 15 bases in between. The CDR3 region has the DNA TGCAGTGCTAGAGCGGAGGGAGACCATAAGCAGTTCTTC. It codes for CSARAEGDHKQFF.

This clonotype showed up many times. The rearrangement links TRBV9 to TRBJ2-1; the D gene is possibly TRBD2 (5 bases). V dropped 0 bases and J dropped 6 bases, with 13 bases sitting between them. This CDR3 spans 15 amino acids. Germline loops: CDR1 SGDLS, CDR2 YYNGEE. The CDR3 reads CASSVGVGALNEQFF. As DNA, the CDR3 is TGTGCCAGCAGCGTAGGGGTGGGAGCTCTCAATGAGCAGTTCTTC. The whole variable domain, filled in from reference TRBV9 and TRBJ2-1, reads DSGVTQTPKHLITATGQRVTLRCSPRSGDLSVYWYQQSLDQGLQFLIQYYNGEERAKGNILERFSAQQFPDLHSELNLSSLELGDSALYFCASSVGVGALNEQFFGPGTRLTVL.

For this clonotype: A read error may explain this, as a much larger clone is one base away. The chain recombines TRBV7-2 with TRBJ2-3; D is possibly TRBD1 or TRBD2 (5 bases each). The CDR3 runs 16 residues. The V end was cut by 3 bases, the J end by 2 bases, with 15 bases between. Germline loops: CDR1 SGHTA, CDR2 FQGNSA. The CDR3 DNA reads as TGTGCCAGCAGCTTTCCCCGGGACCGAACCACAGATACGCAGTATTTT. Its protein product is CASSFPRDRTTDTQYF.

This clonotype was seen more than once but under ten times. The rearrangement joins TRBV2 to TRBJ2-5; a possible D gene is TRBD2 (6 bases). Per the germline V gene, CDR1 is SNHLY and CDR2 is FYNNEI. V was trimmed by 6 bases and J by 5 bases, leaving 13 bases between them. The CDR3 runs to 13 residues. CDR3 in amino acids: CASSRAEGETQYF. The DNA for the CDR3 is TGTGCCAGCAGCCGAGCGGAGGGGGAGACCCAGTACTTC.

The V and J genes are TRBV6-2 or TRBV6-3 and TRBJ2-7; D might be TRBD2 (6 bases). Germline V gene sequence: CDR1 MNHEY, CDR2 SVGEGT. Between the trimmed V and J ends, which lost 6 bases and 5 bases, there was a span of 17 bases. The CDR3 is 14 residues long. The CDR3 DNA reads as TGTGCCAGCAGCCGGACGCCCGGCGGGAACGAGCAGTACTTC. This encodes CASSRTPGGNEQYF.

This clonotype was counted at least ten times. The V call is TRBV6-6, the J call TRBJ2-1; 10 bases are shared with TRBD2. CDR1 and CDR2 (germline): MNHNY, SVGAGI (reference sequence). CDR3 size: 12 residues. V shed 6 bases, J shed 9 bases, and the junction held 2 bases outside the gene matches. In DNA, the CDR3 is TGTGCCAGCAGGAGCGGGGGGGCTGAGCAGTTCTTC. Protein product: CASRSGGAEQFF.

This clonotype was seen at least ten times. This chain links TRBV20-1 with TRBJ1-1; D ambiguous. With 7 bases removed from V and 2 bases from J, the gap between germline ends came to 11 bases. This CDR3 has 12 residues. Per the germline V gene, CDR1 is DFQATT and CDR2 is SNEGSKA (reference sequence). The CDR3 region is CSVYRSNTEAFF. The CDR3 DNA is TGCAGTGTTTACCGGAGTAACACTGAAGCTTTCTTT.

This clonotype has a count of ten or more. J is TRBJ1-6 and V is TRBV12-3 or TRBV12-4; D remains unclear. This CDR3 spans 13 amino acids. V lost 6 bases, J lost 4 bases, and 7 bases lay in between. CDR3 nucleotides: TGTGCCAGCAGCGGGATATATAATTCACCCCTCCACTTT. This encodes CASSGIYNSPLHF.

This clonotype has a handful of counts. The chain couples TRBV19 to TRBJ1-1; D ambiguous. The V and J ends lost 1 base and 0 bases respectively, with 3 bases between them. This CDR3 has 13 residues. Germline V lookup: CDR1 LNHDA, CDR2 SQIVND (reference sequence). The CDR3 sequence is CASSIGMNTEAFF. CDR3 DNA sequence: TGTGCCAGTAGTATAGGCATGAACACTGAAGCTTTCTTT.

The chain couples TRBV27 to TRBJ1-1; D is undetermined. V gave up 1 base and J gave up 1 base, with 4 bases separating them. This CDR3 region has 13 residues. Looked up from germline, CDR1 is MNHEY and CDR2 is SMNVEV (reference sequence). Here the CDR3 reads CASSLLENTEAFF. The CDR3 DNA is TGTGCCAGCAGTTTATTGGAGAACACTGAAGCTTTCTTT.

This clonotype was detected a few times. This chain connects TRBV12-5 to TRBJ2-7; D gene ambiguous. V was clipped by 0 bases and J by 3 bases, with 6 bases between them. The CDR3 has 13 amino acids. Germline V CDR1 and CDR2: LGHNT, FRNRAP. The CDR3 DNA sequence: TGTGCTAGTGGTTTGGTACCTTTCTACGAGCAGTACTTC. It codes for CASGLVPFYEQYF.

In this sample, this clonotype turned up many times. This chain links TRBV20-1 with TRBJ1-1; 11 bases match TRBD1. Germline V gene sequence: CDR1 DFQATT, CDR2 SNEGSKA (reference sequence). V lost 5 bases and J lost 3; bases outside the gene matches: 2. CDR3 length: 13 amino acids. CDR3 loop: CSAGGQGDTEAFF. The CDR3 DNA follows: TGCAGTGCTGGGGGACAGGGGGACACTGAAGCTTTCTTT.

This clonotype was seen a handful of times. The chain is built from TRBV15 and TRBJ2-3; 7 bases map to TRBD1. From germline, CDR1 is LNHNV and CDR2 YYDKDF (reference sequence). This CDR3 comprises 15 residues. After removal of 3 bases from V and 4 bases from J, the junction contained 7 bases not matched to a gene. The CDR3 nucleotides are TGTGCCACCAGCAGGAGCAGAGGGGGCGCAGATACGCAGTATTTT. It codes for CATSRSRGGADTQYF.

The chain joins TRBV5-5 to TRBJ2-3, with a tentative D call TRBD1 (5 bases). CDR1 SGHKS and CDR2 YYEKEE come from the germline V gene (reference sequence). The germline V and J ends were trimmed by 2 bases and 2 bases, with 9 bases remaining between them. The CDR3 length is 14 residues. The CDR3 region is CASSFGQDTDTQYF. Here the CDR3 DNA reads TGTGCCAGCAGCTTCGGACAAGACACAGATACGCAGTATTTT.